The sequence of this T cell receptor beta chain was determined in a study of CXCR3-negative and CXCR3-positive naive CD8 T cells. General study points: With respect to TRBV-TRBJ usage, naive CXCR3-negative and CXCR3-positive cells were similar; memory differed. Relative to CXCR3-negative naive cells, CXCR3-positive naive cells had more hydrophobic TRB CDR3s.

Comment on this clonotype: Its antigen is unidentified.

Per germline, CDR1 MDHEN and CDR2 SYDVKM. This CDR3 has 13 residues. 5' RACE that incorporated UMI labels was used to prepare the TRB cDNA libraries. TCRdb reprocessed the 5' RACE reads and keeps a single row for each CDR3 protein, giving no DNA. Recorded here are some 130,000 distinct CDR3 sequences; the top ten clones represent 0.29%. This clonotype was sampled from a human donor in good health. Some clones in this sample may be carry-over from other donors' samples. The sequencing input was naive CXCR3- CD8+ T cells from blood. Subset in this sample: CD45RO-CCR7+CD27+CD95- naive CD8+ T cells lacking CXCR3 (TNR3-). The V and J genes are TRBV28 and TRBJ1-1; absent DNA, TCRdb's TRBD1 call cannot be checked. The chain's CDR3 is CASSLTGNTEAFF.